This TCR beta chain comes out of a study of siplizumab effects on memory and regulatory T cells. Study-level points and caveats: Of the alloreactive clones, only a minor fraction mapped to unstimulated subsets. Siplizumab significantly lowered the alloreactive sequences that could be traced to unstimulated CD4+ memory cells. Memory cells seemed less diverse than naive T cells, which seemed major alloresponse contributors.

Germline V gives CDR1 MGHRA, CDR2 YSYEKL. V was pared by 2 bases and J by 5 bases, with 3 bases of the junction left unmatched. This CDR3 is 14 amino acids long. The assay covered 100,000 or so TCR templates per sample. The repertoire was sequenced with immunoSEQ multiplex PCR; TCRdb's copy has only in-frame clones and lacks some. Here the sample spans over 85,000 clones, approximately 93% being singletons. In regard to this clone: Its antigen is not identified.

Sequenced material: CD8+ T cells sorted from blood. This chain links TRBV4-1 with TRBJ2-7; TRBD2 agrees at 10 bases. The TCR comes from a human donor in good health. CDR3 amino acids: CASSQPGLANEQYF. CDR3 nucleotides: TGCGCCAGCAGCCAACCGGGACTAGCGAACGAGCAGTACTTC.